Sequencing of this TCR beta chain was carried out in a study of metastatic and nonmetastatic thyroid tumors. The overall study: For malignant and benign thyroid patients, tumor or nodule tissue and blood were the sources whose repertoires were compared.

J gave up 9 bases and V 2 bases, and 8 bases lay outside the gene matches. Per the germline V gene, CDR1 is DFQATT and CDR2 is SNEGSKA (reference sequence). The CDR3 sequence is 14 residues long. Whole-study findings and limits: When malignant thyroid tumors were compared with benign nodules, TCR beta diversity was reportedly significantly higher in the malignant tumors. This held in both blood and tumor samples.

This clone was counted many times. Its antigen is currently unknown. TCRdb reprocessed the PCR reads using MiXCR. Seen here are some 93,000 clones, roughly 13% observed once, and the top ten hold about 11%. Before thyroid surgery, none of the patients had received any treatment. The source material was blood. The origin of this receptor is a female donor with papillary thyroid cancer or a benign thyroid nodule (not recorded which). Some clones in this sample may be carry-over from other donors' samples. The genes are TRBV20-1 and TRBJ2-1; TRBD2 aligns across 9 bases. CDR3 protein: CSARRDSGSSEQFF. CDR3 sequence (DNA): TGCAGTGCTAGAAGGGATAGCGGGAGTAGTGAGCAGTTCTTC.